This T cell receptor (beta chain) was captured in a study of blood T cells in healthy people across ages (dated by TCRdb to between 2014 and 2017). Study-level background: In model experiments, template switching captured roughly one uniquely barcoded TCR beta cDNA molecule for every two T cells. Four age groups were formed from the donors: young (average about 17 years), middle-aged (around 37), aged (around 68) and long-lived (more than 75). For two donors (one aged 18 to 30 and one aged 80 or older), the study analyzed two additional independent replicas of 1 million unique cDNA reads from the same blood draw. Donors of different ages were randomly distributed across sequencing lanes to avoid experimental bias. Using deep sequencing normalized with unique cDNA molecular identifiers, the study measured how TCR beta repertoire diversity changes with age. The full study reports these points: Observed TCR beta diversity per million T cells fell roughly linearly with age, and a significant reduction was already apparent by age around 36. Because donor CMV infection status was unknown, age-related changes in expanded clonotypes were potentially confounded. The percentage of naive T cells measured by flow cytometry correlated strongly with observed TCR beta diversity. Estimates of total diversity based on one million sequenced T cells were considered lower bounds and underestimates. Since profiling was done on bulk unsorted PBMCs, naive and antigen-experienced compartments could not be conclusively compared. Compared with the aged group, the long-lived group had more naive CD4+ T cells, fewer expanded clones and increased TCR diversity, a pattern suggesting age selection.

The library was generated by 5' RACE. Sequencing took place on an Illumina HiSeq 2500. A second PCR of roughly 6 to 12 cycles was performed with a sample-barcoded 5' primer and a J-beta primer mix. A unique molecular identifier was introduced onto each TCR beta cDNA molecule by a template-switch 5' adaptor carrying 12 random nucleotides. Each sample yielded at least 2.5 million CDR3-containing paired-end reads. The Mint cDNA synthesis kit, primed by a TRBC-specific oligonucleotide, was used to synthesize first-strand cDNA from all RNA. Following uracil-DNA glycosylase treatment, a first 18-cycle PCR with universal primers M1SS and BC2_uni_R was performed on all cDNA. Per the source publication's procedure: Normalization of each sample was performed by random selection of 1 million high-quality reads, each carrying a distinct molecular identifier. Reads with shared molecular identifiers were discarded instead of being binned into consensus sequences. MiTCR, run with a Q25 quality threshold and the strictest error-elimination algorithm, handled CDR3 identification, clonotype clustering and error correction. A nonparametric unseen species model with Euler transformation was used to estimate lower-bound total TCR beta diversity. The public sequencing data were trimmed at Q25 with fastp and processed into clonotypes with MiXCR by TCRdb, which kept only in-frame beta chains. Each CDR3 protein gets just one entry, which takes the most common genes and DNA from the rows behind it. Here the V and J calls rest on TCRdb's processing, not on the authors' analysis. This sample has 850,000 or so distinct CDR3 sequences in its table, and more than 25% of those were observed once. Jointly, the top ten make up roughly 17% of the sample.

As concerns this clonotype: Its antigen has not been determined. This may be a read error: a much more frequent sequence differs by one nucleotide.

Systemically healthy Caucasian individuals from Russia, approximately 39 in total and aged about 6 to 90 years, were included as donors. About 10 milliliters of peripheral blood were collected from each donor into EDTA-treated Vacutainer tubes. Ficoll-Paque density-gradient centrifugation was used to isolate PBMCs, with at least 6 million obtained per sample. Trizol reagent was used to extract total RNA from the PBMCs, yielding at least 5.5 micrograms per sample. For every donor, an aliquot of PBMCs went through flow cytometry to measure the percentages of naive CD45RAhigh/CD27high T cells. Sequencing input: blood. The receptor comes from a woman older than 75 in good health.

The CDR3 in this case is CASSLALAGARGTQYF. The nucleotide sequence reads TGCGCCAGCAGCTTGGCCTTAGCGGGGGCACGGGGGACCCAGTACTTC. This receptor chain uses TRBV5-1 and TRBJ2-7; 9 bases in between match TRBD2. The end of the DNA aligns better with TRBJ2-5, so the J call may be wrong. The CDR3 covers 16 residues, taking in both the cysteine and the phenylalanine. Here the CDR3 DNA is all that survives: 48 bases in frame from base 1. According to the germline V gene, CDR1 reads SGHRS and CDR2 reads YFSETQ.